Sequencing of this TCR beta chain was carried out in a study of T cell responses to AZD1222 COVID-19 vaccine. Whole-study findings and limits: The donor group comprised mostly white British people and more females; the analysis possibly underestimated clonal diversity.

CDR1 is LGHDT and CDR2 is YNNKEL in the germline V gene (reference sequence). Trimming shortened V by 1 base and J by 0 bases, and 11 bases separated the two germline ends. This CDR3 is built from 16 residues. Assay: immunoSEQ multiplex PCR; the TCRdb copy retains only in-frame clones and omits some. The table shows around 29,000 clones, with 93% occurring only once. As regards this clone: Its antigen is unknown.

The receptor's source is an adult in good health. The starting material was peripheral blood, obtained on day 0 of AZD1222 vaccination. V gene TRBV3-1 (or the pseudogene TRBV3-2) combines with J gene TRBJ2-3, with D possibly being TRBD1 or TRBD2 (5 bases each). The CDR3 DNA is TGTGCCAGCAGCCAAGTGGGGGTTACTAGCACAGATACGCAGTATTTT. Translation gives CASSQVGVTSTDTQYF.